This TCR beta chain is from a study of PD-1 blockade in classical Hodgkin lymphoma. Broader study findings: By C4D1 there was a significant rise in CD4+ TCR diversity but not in CD8+ TCR diversity. Possible causes of repertoire differences, disease activity or prior therapy, remain undefined.

The time point: cycle 4 day 1 (C4D1), after more than five weeks of nivolumab. Brentuximab vedotin exposure varied, and every patient relapsed after autologous stem cell transplantation. Starting with thawed PBMCs, CD4+ T cells were purified by magnetic negative selection. The table came from immunoSEQ multiplex PCR; TCRdb's copy has only in-frame clones and leaves some out. The data contain some 22,000 clones, around 68% of them singletons. There are a few counts of this clone. Its antigen is unknown. Trimming at V came to 9 bases and at J to 3 bases, leaving 3 bases not matched to a gene. CDR3 length equals 13 residues. Germline V CDR1 and CDR2: ENHRY, SYGVKD.

This sequence joins TRBV10-3 and TRBJ2-3; 10 nucleotides match TRBD1. This TCR came from a human donor with classical Hodgkin lymphoma. The sequencing here drew on CD4+ T cells from blood, taken before the fourth cycle of nivolumab. CDR3 sequence reads: CAIGTGATDTQYF. The CDR3 coding sequence is TGTGCCATAGGGACAGGGGCGACAGATACGCAGTATTTT.